The clone carrying this T cell receptor beta chain was recorded once. The antigen remains unidentified. With a constant-region primer, TCR beta cDNA was made from about 0.5 ug of total RNA. Libraries covering TCR beta were generated through three nested multiplex PCR rounds (using a slightly modified ARM-PCR). Amplification in the first two PCR rounds was performed using TRBV1-TRBV30 forward primers and a C-beta reverse primer for 10 cycles each. TCRdb processed the multiplex PCR reads anew with MiXCR; each CDR3 protein has one entry. The sample shows about 310,000 distinct CDR3 sequences, 58% of them seen only once. This specimen comes from a study of tumor-infiltrating lymphocytes in primary liver carcinoma. Turning to the study itself: Patients were men and women aged 30 to 69 years. The study's findings and limits: Tumor region pairs outstripped tumor-adjacent and tumor-blood pairs in overlap. The study used bulk unsorted samples and so did not compare CD4+ and CD8+ repertoires.

The V gene's germline CDR1 is MDHEN and CDR2 SYDVKM. The CDR3 totals 13 residues. The V and J ends lost 10 bases and 8 bases, in that order; junction bases with no gene match: 12. Germline DNA was also extracted, and blood RNA was taken from unsorted whole blood. The rearrangement links TRBV28 to TRBJ1-2; 8 bases line up with TRBD1. This TCR was sampled from a woman under 40 with primary liver carcinoma and hepatitis B virus infection. The specimen sequenced was peripheral blood. In DNA, the CDR3 is TGTGCCAACGTAAAGCAGGGGGCATGGGGCTACACCTTC. Amino acid sequence: CANVKQGAWGYTF.